Listed below are T cell receptor beta chains from one sample, sequenced in a study of T cell responses to AZD1222 COVID-19 vaccine. Repertoires were generated with immunoSEQ multiplex PCR, while TCRdb's copy carries only in-frame clones and drops some. The sample consists of about 190,000 clones, about 87% of them appearing once. The input for sequencing was peripheral blood, taken on day 0 of MenACWY control vaccination. The source of these receptors is an adult in good health. Both conserved end residues are trimmed from each CDR3. Each record gives: clone size, V gene, D gene, CDR3 protein. A D gene is named only where the DNA matches it firmly. Not all rows give a size; the values are once, few, many and, for expanded clones, a class.

few	TRBV4-1	TRBD1	ASSQAYRGKAF
NA	TRBV28	NA	ASSQGTEQY
NA	TRBV2	NA	ASRGRSTETGELF
NA	TRBV5-6	TRBD1	ASSAGQAVREAF
few	TRBV5-1	TRBD2	ASSQRGGLETQY
few	TRBV30	TRBD1	AWSPNHRGEKLF
few	TRBV11-2	TRBD2	ASSLATSGRTDTQY
many	TRBV21-1	NA	AMNRDRGDGYT
NA	TRBV12-3/TRBV12-4	NA	ASSFGGSGGYT
NA	TRBV9	NA	ASSVGGSQPQH
NA	TRBV4-1	TRBD2	ASSPLAGGDHPYEQY
once	TRBV5-6	NA	ASSYGGNTEAF
NA	TRBV4-1	NA	ASSQRSTGTGSGANVLT
NA	TRBV7-9	TRBD2	ATLTSGNTGELF
once	TRBV9	TRBD1	ASSVTGTVTSGNTIY
NA	TRBV5-5	TRBD2	ASSLNPSGRLAGELF
NA	TRBV28	TRBD1	ASKVSGQVTGEQY
NA	TRBV10-3	NA	AISEVAASTDTQY
NA	TRBV7-8	TRBD2	ASSLGRGAYNEQF
NA	TRBV27	TRBD2	ASSSGLAGPQTQY
NA	TRBV29-1	NA	SVREPNQPQH
NA	TRBV6-7	TRBD1	ASSPPGRGMSSYNSPLH
NA	TRBV3-1/TRBV3-2	NA	ASSQAYPSMSGPINNEQF
NA	TRBV7-9	TRBD1	ASSLGRGSDTGELF
NA	TRBV6-5	TRBD1	ASSYRGGETQY
NA	TRBV7-9	NA	ASSFVGPGYEQY
NA	TRBV19	NA	ASRTLNYGYT
NA	TRBV28	TRBD2	ASSLAGGGSYNEQF
NA	TRBV7-2	NA	ASSLVGRGPGYEQY
NA	TRBV3-1/TRBV3-2	NA	ASSQIGSSSGYT
NA	TRBV9	TRBD1	ASSASGTGYEQY
few	TRBV28	NA	ASSPLSDSEQF
NA	TRBV24-1	NA	ATSDLGNEQF
NA	TRBV7-2	NA	ASSQRPAGEKLF
few	TRBV15	TRBD2	ATSRGSSGNNEQF
NA	TRBV19	TRBD1	ASSSRRDRVGNQPQH
NA	TRBV5-1	NA	ASSLGAGAEQY
NA	TRBV30	NA	AWRVTDNSGNTIY
once	TRBV4-3	NA	ASSQATTGFVGELF
once	TRBV28	TRBD2	ASPGGGLNTQY
NA	TRBV4-1	TRBD1	ASSPPPGTGISPLH
NA	TRBV3-1/TRBV3-2	TRBD1	ASSQLTGVNQKLF
once	TRBV29-1	TRBD1	SVDTGGNQPQH
once	TRBV9	NA	ASSVKSETSTDTQY
NA	TRBV7-6	NA	ASSLGSSYGETQY
NA	TRBV6-6	TRBD1	ASSRQGDTEAF
NA	TRBV18	NA	ASSPVDDPYEQY
NA	TRBV6-6	NA	ASSYMVAGYEQY
NA	TRBV11-2	NA	ASSPRGGGNEQF
few	TRBV4-3	TRBD1	ASSQDQGAGANVLT
NA	TRBV7-9	NA	ASSFGVLGDGYT
once	TRBV9	TRBD1	ASSVGQGAKLEAF
NA	TRBV6-5	NA	ASSYAPGDTQY
NA	TRBV11-1	NA	ASSSTGGGPYEQY
NA	TRBV6-5	NA	ASSKTGNEKLF
NA	TRBV30	NA	AWKSRSAGNSPLH
NA	TRBV6-2/TRBV6-3	NA	ASSTGYNEQF
NA	TRBV28	NA	ASSYGGEYDEKLF